Sequencing of this TCR beta chain was carried out in a study of CD8 T cells in Susac syndrome. The study, taken as a whole, reports: It was acknowledged by the study that relatively few individuals were included in its TCR sequencing and HLA analysis.

The germline gives CDR1 PRHDT, CDR2 FYEKMQ (reference sequence). The CDR3 has 15 residues. Trimming took 1 base from V and 0 from J, leaving 9 bases between them. RNA in amounts of 0.5 to 1 ug was reverse transcribed with random hexamers. TCRdb used MiXCR to reprocess the immunoSEQ multiplex PCR reads, holding one entry per CDR3 protein. The sample carries 80,000 to 90,000 distinct CDR3 sequences, over 90% recorded once. Worth noting for this clonotype: Antigen unknown.

V gene TRBV13 combines with J gene TRBJ2-5; no clear D gene. The receptor's source is a human donor with Susac syndrome. The sequenced sample was CD8+ T cells from PBMCs. CDR3 loop: CASSLAFEDQETQYF. The CDR3 coding sequence is TGTGCCAGCAGCTTAGCTTTTGAGGACCAAGAGACCCAGTACTTC.